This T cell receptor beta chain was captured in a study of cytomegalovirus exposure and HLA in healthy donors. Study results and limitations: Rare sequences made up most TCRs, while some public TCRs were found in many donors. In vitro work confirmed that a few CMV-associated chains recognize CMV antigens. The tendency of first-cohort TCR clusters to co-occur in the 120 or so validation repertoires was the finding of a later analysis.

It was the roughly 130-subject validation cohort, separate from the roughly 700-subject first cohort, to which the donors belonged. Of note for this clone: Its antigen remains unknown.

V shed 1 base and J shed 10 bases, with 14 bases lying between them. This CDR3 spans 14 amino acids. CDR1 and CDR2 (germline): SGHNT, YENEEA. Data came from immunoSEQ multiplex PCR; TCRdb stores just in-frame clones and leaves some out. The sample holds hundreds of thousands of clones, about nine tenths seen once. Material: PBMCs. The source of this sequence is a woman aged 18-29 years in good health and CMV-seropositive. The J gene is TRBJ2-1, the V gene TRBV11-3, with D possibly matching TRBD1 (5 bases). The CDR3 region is CASSLGGLGQEQFF. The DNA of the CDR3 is TGTGCCAGCAGCTTAGGGGGCCTAGGGCAAGAGCAGTTCTTC.